A single sample is the source of the 32 T cell receptor beta chains below, sequenced in a study of T-cell reconstitution after alpha-beta-depleted transplantation in children. During its preparation, the TCRbeta library received unique molecular identifiers. From the PCR reads, TCRdb called clonotypes with MiXCR, one entry per CDR3 protein. This table has 250,000 to 400,000 distinct CDR3 sequences, around 20% appearing once. The starting material was PBMCs, mostly from graft donor cells, obtained 180 days after TCRalphabeta/CD19-depleted stem cell transplant. The receptors here all came from a male patient between 5 and 17 years old who had a stem cell transplant for acute lymphoblastic leukemia, so the T cells may come from the graft donor.

CDR3 coding DNA: TGCGCCAGCAGCTTGGGGCGGGGTCCGGACAATGAGCAGTTCTTC. Amino acid sequence: CASSLGRGPDNEQFF. This chain connects TRBV5-1 to TRBJ2-1; D possibly corresponds to TRBD2 (6 bases). V was clipped by 0 bases and J by 5 bases, with 12 bases between them. Germline V gene sequence: CDR1 SGHRS, CDR2 YFSETQ. CDR3 size: 15 residues.

V gene TRBV15 combines with J gene TRBJ2-2; the match to TRBD2 covers 8 bases. Trimming at V came to 6 bases and at J to 0 bases, leaving 6 bases not matched to a gene. Germline CDR1 and CDR2: LNHNV and YYDKDF (reference sequence). The CDR3 sequence is 16 residues long. As DNA, the CDR3 is TGTGCCACCAGGGAGACGGGAGGGCCGAACACCGGGGAGCTGTTTTTT. Amino acid sequence: CATRETGGPNTGELFF. The full variable domain, with the rest looked up from reference TRBV15 and TRBJ2-2, is DAMVIQNPRYQVTQFGKPVTLSCSQTLNHNVMYWYQQKSSQAPKLLFHYYDKDFNNEADTPDNFQSRRPNTSFCFLDIRSPGLGDTAMYLCATRETGGPNTGELFFGEGSRLTVL.

The chain recombines TRBV5-1 with TRBJ2-3; tentatively, D is TRBD2 (5 bases). V gave up 4 bases and J gave up 2 bases, with 8 bases separating them. The CDR3 is 13 amino acids. Germline CDR1 reads SGHRS; CDR2 reads YFSETQ. CDR3 nucleotide sequence: TGCGCCAGCAGCCTACTAGTCACAGATACGCAGTATTTT. Residues: CASSLLVTDTQYF.

This chain links TRBV5-1 with TRBJ2-7, with 11 positions matching TRBD2. CDR1 and CDR2 from the germline V gene are SGHRS and YFSETQ. The CDR3 contains 18 residues. Trimming took 1 base from V and 0 from J; bases not matched to a gene: 9. The DNA of the CDR3 is TGCGCCAGCAGCTTGCGCTTCGGGCTAGCGGGAGGCTCCTACGAGCAGTACTTC. Translating it yields CASSLRFGLAGGSYEQYF.

In this sample, this clonotype turned up a few times. This chain connects TRBV11-2 to TRBJ2-3, with TRBD2 matching over 8 bases. The CDR3 totals 16 residues. Germline CDR1 reads SGHAT; CDR2 reads FQNNGV. Unmatched junction bases numbered 6, after V lost 2 bases and J lost 2 bases. The CDR3 DNA follows: TGTGCCAGCAGCTTACCCCAAGCGGGAGCCACAGATACGCAGTATTTT. This codes for CASSLPQAGATDTQYF.

This clonotype appeared a few times. This chain joins TRBV4-1 and TRBJ2-1, with 10 bases fitting TRBD2. Germline loops: CDR1 MGHRA, CDR2 YSYEKL. Trimming cost V 0 bases and J 8 bases; bases outside gene matches: 7. CDR3 length: 16 residues. The CDR3 protein is CASSQEVSSGSHEQFF. The CDR3, as DNA: TGCGCCAGCAGCCAAGAAGTATCTAGCGGGAGTCATGAGCAGTTCTTC.

The rearrangement uses TRBV6-2 or TRBV6-3 and TRBJ2-2; D is undetermined. Looked up from germline, CDR1 is MNHEY and CDR2 is SVGEGT. The V end was cut by 7 bases, the J end by 6 bases, with 24 bases between. This CDR3 region has 17 residues. The chain's CDR3 is CASMRVEIIAKAGELFF. CDR3 sequence (DNA): TGTGCCAGCATGAGAGTTGAAATAATAGCAAAGGCCGGGGAGCTGTTTTTT.

V gene TRBV5-1 combines with J gene TRBJ2-2, with D perhaps matching TRBD1 or TRBD2 (5 bases each). Germline loops: CDR1 SGHRS, CDR2 YFSETQ. Trimming shortened V by 1 base and J by 6 bases, and 10 bases separated the two germline ends. This CDR3 contains 14 residues. The CDR3 region is CASSLSGTAGELFF. CDR3 coding DNA: TGCGCCAGCAGCTTGTCCGGGACCGCCGGGGAGCTGTTTTTT. The full variable domain, its missing parts supplied by reference TRBV5-1 and TRBJ2-2, is KAGVTQTPRYLIKTRGQQVTLSCSPISGHRSVSWYQQTPGQGLQFLFEYFSETQRNKGNFPGRFSGRQFSNSRSEMNVSTLELGDSALYLCASSLSGTAGELFFGEGSRLTVL.

The chain combines TRBV4-3 with TRBJ2-2, with D unclear. CDR1 is LGHNA, CDR2 YSLEER, per germline. The CDR3 is 14 amino acids. V gave up 6 bases and J gave up 3 bases, with 11 bases separating them. The CDR3 coding sequence is TGCGCCAGCAGTCCCGATCTTCACACCGGGGAGCTGTTTTTT. Translated: CASSPDLHTGELFF.

The sample holds one count of this clonotype. This chain joins TRBV6-7 and TRBJ2-1; no clear D gene. TRBV6-7 is placed among ORFs of uncertain function. The CDR3 sequence is 15 residues long. V lost 8 bases, J lost 6 bases, and 20 bases lay in between. The CDR3 here is CASGFFLRSSNEQFF. For the CDR3, the DNA is TGTGCCAGCGGCTTTTTCTTACGGAGTAGCAATGAGCAGTTCTTC.

CDR3: CASREGVIHEQYF. For the CDR3, the DNA is TGCGCCAGCCGGGAGGGGGTAATCCACGAGCAGTACTTC. The chain has TRBV5-1 and TRBJ2-7; 8 bases match TRBD2. Losses at the gene ends were 7 bases for V and 5 bases for J; bases not matched to a gene: 8. The CDR3 consists of 13 residues. The V gene's germline CDR1 is SGHRS and CDR2 YFSETQ.

The V and J genes are TRBV7-9 and TRBJ2-7; maybe TRBD2 (5 bases). CDR1 is SEHNR and CDR2 is FQNEAQ in the germline V gene (reference sequence). V was pared by 1 base and J by 5 bases, with 15 bases between. The CDR3 runs to 15 residues. The CDR3 spells CASSLGSRAFDEQYF. For the CDR3, the DNA is TGTGCCAGCAGCTTAGGGTCGCGGGCTTTTGACGAGCAGTACTTC.

Only a few counts were recorded for this clonotype. The V gene is TRBV11-2, the J gene TRBJ2-7; D is uncertain. Per germline, CDR1 SGHAT and CDR2 FQNNGV. V was clipped by 1 base and J by 2 bases, with 9 bases between them. The CDR3 has 14 amino acids. DNA for the CDR3: TGTGCCAGCAGCTTAGGTGCGCGTACCTACGAGCAGTACTTC. Encoded protein: CASSLGARTYEQYF.

This clonotype was counted once. The V and J genes are TRBV11-2 and TRBJ1-1; no clear D. The V end was cut by 8 bases, the J end by 2 bases, with 9 bases between. In germline, CDR1 is SGHAT, CDR2 FQNNGV. This CDR3 contains 12 residues. CDR3 bases: TGTGCCAGCGGGAGGGTAAACACTGAAGCTTTCTTT. This encodes CASGRVNTEAFF.

Comments on this clonotype: The junction does not match germline at one end; this may be a read error. This chain uses TRBV7-3 with TRBJ2-3; D is undetermined. Germline assignment: CDR1 SGHTA and CDR2 FQGTGA. The CDR3 is made up of 12 amino acids. The DNA of the CDR3 is TGTGCCAGCAGATTAATAGCAGATACGCAGTATTTT. It yields the protein CASRLIADTQYF.

This clonotype appeared a few times. The chain couples TRBV5-1 to TRBJ2-4; D may be TRBD1 (7 bases). V lost 5 bases to trimming and J lost 6 bases, with 30 bases between them. The CDR3 consists of 19 residues. Germline lookup yields CDR1 SGHRS and CDR2 YFSETQ. CDR3 residues: CASSSNRTRRVQGGNIQYF. The CDR3 bases are TGCGCCAGCAGTTCGAATCGCACTCGGCGGGTCCAGGGGGGAAACATTCAGTACTTC.

A few counts support this clonotype. The chain recombines TRBV6-2 or TRBV6-3 with TRBJ2-7; tentatively, D is TRBD1 (6 bases). Trimming took 0 bases from V and 2 from J, leaving 11 bases between them. The germline gives CDR1 MNHEY, CDR2 SVGEGT. The CDR3 contains 15 residues. The CDR3 DNA reads as TGTGCCAGCAGTTACTCAGGAGAGGGGGCCTACGAGCAGTACTTC. Translating it yields CASSYSGEGAYEQYF.

This clonotype was recorded at least ten times. The rearrangement links TRBV4-1 to TRBJ1-4; D gene ambiguous. The V and J ends lost 0 bases and 0 bases respectively, with 8 bases between them. The CDR3 runs 16 residues. Germline CDR1 is MGHRA and CDR2 is YSYEKL. The CDR3 nucleotides read TGCGCCAGCAGCCAAGAGATCGCAGCAACTAATGAAAAACTGTTTTTT. It encodes CASSQEIAATNEKLFF.

The chain uses TRBV5-4 and TRBJ2-5, with 8 bases aligning to TRBD2. Germline assignment: CDR1 SGHNT and CDR2 YYREEE (reference sequence). The CDR3 has 16 residues. V lost 0 bases, J lost 4 bases, and 8 bases stayed unmatched. The CDR3 bases are TGTGCCAGCAGCTTGGATCGGGAGGGCCTGGTAGAGACCCAGTACTTC. It translates to CASSLDREGLVETQYF. The full variable domain, rest sourced from reference TRBV5-4 and TRBJ2-5, is ETGVTQSPTHLIKTRGQQVTLRCSSQSGHNTVSWYQQALGQGPQFIFQYYREEENGRGNFPPRFSGLQFPNYSSELNVNALELDDSALYLCASSLDREGLVETQYFGPGTRLLVL.

The chain links TRBV7-8 to TRBJ2-7; D gene ambiguous. There are 13 residues in the CDR3. Trimming left V 2 bases short and J 5 bases short, with 10 bases between. Germline CDR1 reads SGHVS; CDR2 reads FQNEAQ. The CDR3 is CASSLFGLNEQYF. DNA of the CDR3: TGTGCCAGCAGCTTATTCGGCCTAAACGAGCAGTACTTC.

In this sample, this clonotype turned up a few times. The chain links TRBV7-8 to TRBJ2-7, with 8 nucleotides matching TRBD2. This CDR3 has 15 amino acids. Germline-derived CDR1 and CDR2 are SGHVS and FQNEAQ. The V and J ends lost 5 bases and 4 bases, in that order; junction bases with no gene match: 10. CDR3 protein: CASSPLRSGSYEQYF. The CDR3 coding sequence is TGTGCCAGCAGCCCCCTCAGAAGCGGGAGTTACGAGCAGTACTTC.

This clonotype occurred a few times. Written as DNA, the CDR3 is TGTGCCAGCAGAACCGTGTACCAAGAGACCCAGTACTTC. Amino acid sequence: CASRTVYQETQYF. The J gene is TRBJ2-5, the V gene TRBV27; D unresolved. Trimming removed 6 bases at V and 0 bases at J, with 8 bases between. Germline V gene lookup returns CDR1 MNHEY and CDR2 SMNVEV (reference sequence). CDR3 length equals 13 residues.

This clonotype was seen more than once but under ten times. This chain uses TRBV18 with TRBJ1-4; no definite D call. The germline V and J ends were trimmed by 1 base and 6 bases, with 9 bases remaining between them. This CDR3 is built from 14 residues. The germline V gene has CDR1 KGHSH and CDR2 LQKENI. The CDR3 loop reads CASSPQQNYEKLFF. The CDR3, as DNA: TGTGCCAGCTCACCACAACAGAACTATGAAAAACTGTTTTTT.

There are a few counts of this clonotype. This chain links TRBV6-5 with TRBJ2-1; D gene ambiguous. Trimming cost V 0 bases and J 0 bases, with 15 bases left between them. Germline V lookup: CDR1 MNHEY, CDR2 SVGAGI. CDR3 length: 18 amino acids. The CDR3: CASSYSMGRWSSYNEQFF. In nucleotides, the CDR3 is TGTGCCAGCAGTTACTCAATGGGTCGGTGGAGCTCCTACAATGAGCAGTTCTTC.

There are a few counts of this clonotype. The V call is TRBV4-1, the J call TRBJ2-1, with D unresolved. Germline-derived CDR1 and CDR2 are MGHRA and YSYEKL. The CDR3 totals 14 residues. V was cut by 1 base and J by 10 bases, with 14 bases left in between. The CDR3 region is CASSQGDGPGEQFF. The CDR3 nucleotides are TGCGCCAGCAGCCAAGGCGACGGACCCGGGGAGCAGTTCTTC.

This clonotype has only a few counts. The CDR3 DNA follows: TGCAGTGCTAGAGTGTATGAAGCCGGGACAGGGGCAGGAGAGCAGTACTTC. Encoded protein: CSARVYEAGTGAGEQYF. This chain uses TRBV20-1 with TRBJ2-7, with 10 nucleotides matching TRBD1. Germline assignment: CDR1 DFQATT and CDR2 SNEGSKA (reference sequence). The CDR3 extends over 17 amino acids. Germline trimming cut 1 base from V and 7 bases from J; bases unmatched to any gene: 16.

The chain is built from TRBV20-1 and TRBJ1-4; 7 positions agree with TRBD1. This CDR3 is 13 amino acids long. Germline-derived CDR1 and CDR2 are DFQATT and SNEGSKA (reference sequence). With 0 bases clipped from V and 10 bases from J, the junction kept 5 bases outside the gene matches. The CDR3 bases are TGCAGTGCTAGAGATAGCCCAGGGGGAAAACTGTTTTTT. Translation: CSARDSPGGKLFF.

The sample holds a few counts of this clonotype. The J gene is TRBJ2-3, the V gene TRBV5-5; 10 bases agree with TRBD2. J gave up 2 bases and V 5 bases, and 8 bases lay outside the gene matches. The CDR3 spans 16 residues. Looked up from germline, CDR1 is SGHKS and CDR2 is YYEKEE (reference sequence). CDR3 coding DNA: TGTGCCAGCAGAATTCCCGGACTAGCGGCCACAGATACGCAGTATTTT. Protein product: CASRIPGLAATDTQYF. The full variable domain, in which reference TRBV5-5 and TRBJ2-3 provide the parts outside the CDR3, is DAGVTQSPTHLIKTRGQQVTLRCSPISGHKSVSWYQQVLGQGPQFIFQYYEKEERGRGNFPDRFSARQFPNYSSELNVNALLLGDSALYLCASRIPGLAATDTQYFGPGTRLTVL.

This sequence joins TRBV3-1 and TRBJ2-7; tentatively, D is TRBD2 (5 bases). The V end was cut by 7 bases, the J end by 4 bases, with 11 bases between. The CDR3 totals 12 residues. Germline V gene sequence: CDR1 LGHDT, CDR2 YNNKEL (reference sequence). The CDR3 region has the DNA TGTGCCAGCAAGCCTAGCTTTTACGAGCAGTACTTC. Translating it yields CASKPSFYEQYF.

This clonotype was seen a few times. The CDR3 loop is CASSLEWEQTQYF. The CDR3 region has the DNA TGTGCCAGCAGTTTGGAGTGGGAGCAGACCCAGTACTTC. V usage is TRBV28 and J usage is TRBJ2-5; TRBD2 might be the D (5 bases). Germline loops: CDR1 MDHEN, CDR2 SYDVKM. V was pared by 3 bases and J by 6 bases, with 11 bases between. This CDR3 is built from 13 residues.

V is TRBV20-1 and J is TRBJ2-3; D remains ambiguous. CDR3 length: 14 residues. Germline V gene lookup returns CDR1 DFQATT and CDR2 SNEGSKA (reference sequence). V dropped 5 bases and J dropped 5 bases, with 17 bases sitting between them. The DNA for the CDR3 is TGCAGTGCTCAAACGGCTAACACGGGAGATACGCAGTATTTT. It translates to CSAQTANTGDTQYF.

In its sample, this clonotype was seen a few times. The chain carries TRBV5-1 and TRBJ2-1; no clear D. CDR1 and CDR2 (germline): SGHRS, YFSETQ. This CDR3 region has 14 residues. V was shortened by 0 bases and J by 2 bases, with 6 bases between the two germline ends. CDR3 protein: CASSLGTPYNEQFF. The CDR3 nucleotides read TGCGCCAGCAGCTTGGGCACCCCCTACAATGAGCAGTTCTTC.